The rows below give T cell receptor beta chains drawn from one sample of a study of CD8+ T cells in alopecia areata. Method: immunoSEQ multiplex PCR; TCRdb's copy keeps in-frame clones and lacks some. This table holds approximately 98,000 clones, 45% to 60% found once. Sequenced input: NKG2D-low CD8+ T cells sorted from blood. The receptors here all came from a human donor with alopecia areata. Each CDR3 is given with its conserved first and last residue. D genes are given only for firm matches. Not every row has a clone size; where given, it reads once, few, many or a size class.

. . TRBJ2-1 TRBV9 TGTGCCAGCAGCGTAACGTTTAGCTCCTACAATGAGCAGTTCTTC CASSVTFSSYNEQFF
. . TRBJ1-2 TRBV7-9 TGTGCCAGCAGCCAACCGGGCAGGGTCTATGGCTACACCTTC CASSQPGRVYGYTF
TRBD2 . TRBJ2-1 TRBV30 TGTGCCTGGAGTACCGGGACTAGCGGATACAATGAGCAGTTCTTC CAWSTGTSGYNEQFF
. . TRBJ1-2 TRBV5-1 TGCGCCAGCAGCTTGGTGGTGGGGCACGGCTACACCTTC CASSLVVGHGYTF
. . TRBJ1-1 TRBV4-1 TGCGCCAGCAGCCAAGAAATTGACAGGAACACTGAAGCTTTCTTT CASSQEIDRNTEAFF
TRBD2 . TRBJ2-7 TRBV15 TGTGCCACCAGCAGTTCGGGACTAGTGGGATCCTACGAGCAGTACTTC CATSSSGLVGSYEQYF
. . TRBJ2-7 TRBV9 TGTGCCAGCAGCGTGTGGGGGTCCCGGGAGCAGTACTTC CASSVWGSREQYF
TRBD1 few TRBJ1-1 TRBV19 TGTGCCAGCAGAACCACAGGGGATGGGACTGAAGCTTTCTTT CASRTTGDGTEAFF
TRBD1 few TRBJ1-2 TRBV7-9 TGTGCCAGCAGCTTAGTCGATGCGGACAGGACCACCTTC CASSLVDADRTTF
. . TRBJ1-2 TRBV27 TGTGCCAGCAGTTTATCGGTATTGGGGGCAGTAATCCTCCAGGGCTACACCTTC CASSLSVLGAVILQGYTF
TRBD1 . TRBJ2-6 TRBV7-9 TGTGCCAGCAGCTTAAGTCGGGACAGGGGAAATTCTGGGGCCAACGTCCTGACTTTC CASSLSRDRGNSGANVLTF
TRBD2 . TRBJ2-5 TRBV9 TGTGCCAGCAGCGGGGGAACTAGCGGGAGGAGATTTGGAGAGACCCAGTACTTC CASSGGTSGRRFGETQYF
TRBD2 . TRBJ2-3 TRBV7-6 TGTGCCAGCAGCTTAATCGCGGGAGACGGTGCAGATACGCAGTATTTT CASSLIAGDGADTQYF
. many TRBJ1-1 TRBV19 TGTGCCAGTAGTATAGGGCAGTCGAACACTGAAGCTTTCTTT CASSIGQSNTEAFF
. once TRBJ2-1 TRBV7-7 TGTGCTAGCAGCTTAGCGTTCGATGAGCAGTTCTTC CASSLAFDEQFF
. . TRBJ1-1 TRBV14 TGTGCCAGCAGCCAAGTTGGGGCGGCTGAAGCTTTCTTT CASSQVGAAEAFF
. few TRBJ2-2 TRBV2 TGTGCCAGCAGTTTTTCGGAGAGGCGGATCACCGGGGAGCTGTTTTTT CASSFSERRITGELFF
. . TRBJ2-1 TRBV2 TGTGCCAGCAGTGGGGCTAGCAGTCTCTACAATGAGCAGTTCTTC CASSGASSLYNEQFF
. . TRBJ2-5 TRBV6-5 TGTGCCAGCCGGGAGACCCAGTACTTC CASRETQYF
. . TRBJ2-1 TRBV30 TGTGCCTGGAGCGTCCTCGAAACGGGAATATACAATGAGCAGTTCTTC CAWSVLETGIYNEQFF